A single sample is the source of the 20 T cell receptor beta chains below, sequenced in a study of blood T cell repertoires in COVID-19. Assay: immunoSEQ multiplex PCR; the TCRdb copy retains only in-frame clones and omits some. Among about 74,000 clones, 90% were seen once, and the ten largest hold approximately 1.5%. Sequenced material: peripheral blood. The receptor set was obtained from a man aged 50-60 years with acute or convalescent COVID-19.

The chain carries TRBV4-3 and TRBJ2-2; a weak D match, TRBD1 (6 bases). This CDR3 is built from 16 residues. Germline loops: CDR1 LGHNA, CDR2 YSLEER. The V gene lost 0 bases and the J gene lost 6 bases, with 14 bases spanning the gap. CDR3 nucleotide sequence: TGCGCCAGCAGCCAAGATAGGGCAGGGGCACCCGGGGAGCTGTTTTTT. This translates into CASSQDRAGAPGELFF.

The genes are TRBV7-6 and TRBJ2-2; TRBD1 agrees at 7 bases. CDR1 SGHVS and CDR2 FNYEAQ come from the germline V gene. J gave up 0 bases and V 2 bases, and 6 bases lay outside the gene matches. CDR3 length equals 17 residues. The CDR3 protein is CASSLRGDRANTGELFF. The DNA for the CDR3 is TGTGCCAGCAGCTTAAGGGGCGACAGGGCGAACACCGGGGAGCTGTTTTTT. Using reference TRBV7-6 and TRBJ2-2 for the parts outside the CDR3, the full variable domain is GAGVSQSPRYKVTKRGQDVALRCDPISGHVSLYWYRQALGQGPEFLTYFNYEAQQDKSGLPNDRFSAERPEGSISTLTIQRTEQRDSAMYRCASSLRGDRANTGELFFGEGSRLTVL.

The chain recombines TRBV5-5 with TRBJ1-5, with 9 bases identical to TRBD1. The CDR3 consists of 16 residues. V lost 4 bases, J lost 5 bases, and 10 bases stayed unmatched. Germline loops: CDR1 SGHKS, CDR2 YYEKEE (reference sequence). This chain's CDR3 is CASSATPGQGYQPQHF. CDR3 nucleotides: TGTGCCAGCAGCGCCACCCCGGGACAGGGTTATCAGCCCCAGCATTTT.

This clone was found a few times. The gene calls are TRBV19 and TRBJ1-5; 10 bases are shared with TRBD1. Per the germline V gene, CDR1 is LNHDA and CDR2 is SQIVND (reference sequence). The CDR3 is 17 amino acids. Germline trimming cut 6 bases from V and 4 bases from J; bases unmatched to any gene: 12. CDR3 nucleotide sequence: TGTGCCAGTAGGGCCCGGGACAGGGGCCTACTTAATCAGCCCCAGCATTTT. The encoded protein is CASRARDRGLLNQPQHF.

This chain links TRBV19 with TRBJ2-1; 8 bases agree with TRBD2. The CDR3 consists of 14 residues. The V gene's germline CDR1 is LNHDA and CDR2 SQIVND (reference sequence). V lost 8 bases to trimming and J lost 4 bases; unmatched junction nucleotides: 7. The CDR3 protein is CASSLAGSYNEQFF. CDR3 coding DNA: TGTGCCAGTTCATTAGCGGGGTCTTACAATGAGCAGTTCTTC.

The rearrangement joins TRBV3-1 (or the pseudogene TRBV3-2) to TRBJ1-4, with TRBD1 matching 12 bases. The CDR3 loop spans 15 amino acids. Germline V gene lookup returns CDR1 LGHDT and CDR2 YNNKEL (reference sequence). Losses at the gene ends were 4 bases for V and 7 bases for J; bases not matched to a gene: 4. CDR3 sequence (DNA): TGTGCCAGCAGCCCGGGACAGGGGGCTAGTGAAAAACTGTTTTTT. Translated, it gives CASSPGQGASEKLFF.

This clone was seen a handful of times. This rearrangement joins TRBV28 to TRBJ2-2, with unresolved D. This CDR3 comprises 17 residues. V was clipped by 2 bases and J by 0 bases, with 13 bases between them. In germline, CDR1 is MDHEN, CDR2 SYDVKM. The DNA of the CDR3 is TGTGCCAGCAGTTTAAGGAGCGTAGAGCCGAACACCGGGGAGCTGTTTTTT. Residues: CASSLRSVEPNTGELFF.

The chain combines TRBV3-1 (or the pseudogene TRBV3-2) with TRBJ1-5; no clear D. CDR3 length: 15 residues. V lost 0 bases to trimming and J lost 6 bases, with 12 bases between them. The germline gives CDR1 LGHDT, CDR2 YNNKEL (reference sequence). DNA of the CDR3: TGTGCCAGCAGCCAAGATCTTACGGCGGCTCAGCCCCAGCATTTT. Translation: CASSQDLTAAQPQHF.

The chain is built from TRBV28 and TRBJ2-3; TRBD1 is a possible D gene (6 bases). Deletions cut 4 bases from V and 6 bases from J, with 14 bases between. Germline loops: CDR1 MDHEN, CDR2 SYDVKM. The CDR3 has 14 residues. CDR3 sequence: CASSSTRGSDTQYF. The CDR3 DNA reads as TGTGCCAGCAGTTCGACCAGGGGCTCTGATACGCAGTATTTT.

The CDR3 DNA follows: TGTGCCAGCACCTCCTACCTGACTAGTCCCTACAATGAGCAGTTCTTC. Translation: CASTSYLTSPYNEQFF. This chain uses TRBV7-2 with TRBJ2-1; possible D gene TRBD2, 6 bases. CDR1 and CDR2 from the germline V gene are SGHTA and FQGNSA. Trimming left V 7 bases short and J 2 bases short, with 18 bases between. The CDR3 covers 16 residues.

CDR3 region: CASSTPGYGKQYV. The CDR3 DNA sequence: TGTGCCAGCAGCACACCGGGTTATGGCAAGCAGTACGTC. The J gene is TRBJ2-7, the V gene TRBV28, with no clear D. Germline V gives CDR1 MDHEN, CDR2 SYDVKM. This CDR3 is built from 13 residues. The V end lost 6 bases, the J end lost 8 bases, and 17 bases lay between the germline ends.

The rearrangement uses TRBV7-2 and TRBJ2-1, with D possibly TRBD1 on 5 matching bases. CDR1 is SGHTA, CDR2 FQGNSA, per germline. V lost 1 base and J lost 9, with 13 bases in between. This CDR3 has 14 residues. CDR3 DNA sequence: TGTGCCAGCAGCTTAGTGTTGGGGCGGCTTGAGCAGTTCTTC. Its protein is CASSLVLGRLEQFF.

The chain joins TRBV5-1 to TRBJ2-7; maybe TRBD1 (6 bases). Germline assignment: CDR1 SGHRS and CDR2 YFSETQ. V was trimmed by 3 bases and J by 2 bases, leaving 12 bases between them. The length of the CDR3 is 14 residues. The CDR3 DNA reads TGCGCCAGCAGCTCCGGACAGAACACCTACGAGCAGTACTTC. Translated: CASSSGQNTYEQYF. Looking up the rest from reference TRBV5-1 and TRBJ2-7 gives the full variable domain: KAGVTQTPRYLIKTRGQQVTLSCSPISGHRSVSWYQQTPGQGLQFLFEYFSETQRNKGNFPGRFSGRQFSNSRSEMNVSTLELGDSALYLCASSSGQNTYEQYFGPGTRLTVT.

This chain links TRBV19 with TRBJ1-2; 8 positions match TRBD1. The ends lost 4 bases at V and 4 bases at J; junction bases unmatched: 8. The CDR3 spans 15 residues. Germline values: CDR1 LNHDA, CDR2 SQIVND (reference sequence). The CDR3 DNA reads as TGTGCCAGTAGTACCCCGGACAGGGTTGTCTATGGCTACACCTTC. Translated, it gives CASSTPDRVVYGYTF.

V gene TRBV2 combines with J gene TRBJ1-1, with 7 bases that match TRBD1. There are 12 residues in the CDR3. Germline assignment: CDR1 SNHLY and CDR2 FYNNEI. Germline trimming cut 8 bases from V and 7 bases from J; bases unmatched to any gene: 7. The DNA for the CDR3 is TGTGCCAGCTCGGGACAGAGACGTGAAGCTTTCTTT. Protein sequence: CASSGQRREAFF.

V usage is TRBV3-1 (or the pseudogene TRBV3-2) and J usage is TRBJ2-7; 10 nucleotides agree with TRBD2. V dropped 6 bases and J dropped 4; count of bases not matched to a gene: 12. There are 16 residues in the CDR3. Germline V lookup: CDR1 LGHDT, CDR2 YNNKEL (reference sequence). The CDR3 region is CASRVRTSGFHYEQYF. The DNA of the CDR3 is TGTGCCAGCAGGGTAAGGACTAGCGGATTTCATTACGAGCAGTACTTC.

The chain uses TRBV3-1 (or the pseudogene TRBV3-2) and TRBJ1-6; 7 bases fit TRBD1. J was trimmed by 5 bases and V by 4 bases; bases with no gene match: 2. The germline V gene has CDR1 LGHDT and CDR2 YNNKEL (reference sequence). This CDR3 has 14 amino acids. The CDR3 sequence: CASSPGQDNSPLHF. For the CDR3, the DNA is TGTGCCAGCAGCCCCGGACAGGATAATTCACCCCTCCACTTT.

This clone was counted between two and nine times. The chain combines TRBV28 with TRBJ1-5, with D possibly matching TRBD1 (5 bases). CDR3 length: 15 residues. Germline CDR1 and CDR2: MDHEN and SYDVKM. The V end was cut by 6 bases, the J end by 3 bases, with 15 bases between. CDR3 nucleotide sequence: TGTGCCAGCAGACCACCCGGGACTACCAATCAGCCCCAGCATTTT. Amino acids: CASRPPGTTNQPQHF.

This chain connects TRBV3-1 (or the pseudogene TRBV3-2) to TRBJ2-3, with no clear D. The CDR3 totals 12 residues. V was clipped by 9 bases and J by 4 bases, with 11 bases between them. Germline CDR1 is LGHDT and CDR2 is YNNKEL (reference sequence). The CDR3 nucleotides read TGTGCCAGTACCCAGTCCCCAGATACGCAGTATTTT. This gives the protein CASTQSPDTQYF.

The chain carries TRBV11-2 and TRBJ2-7; the D is unclear. Germline V gene lookup returns CDR1 SGHAT and CDR2 FQNNGV. This CDR3 spans 12 amino acids. The CDR3 is CATHSSPYEQYF. CDR3 coding DNA: TGTGCAACACACAGCAGCCCCTACGAGCAGTACTTC.